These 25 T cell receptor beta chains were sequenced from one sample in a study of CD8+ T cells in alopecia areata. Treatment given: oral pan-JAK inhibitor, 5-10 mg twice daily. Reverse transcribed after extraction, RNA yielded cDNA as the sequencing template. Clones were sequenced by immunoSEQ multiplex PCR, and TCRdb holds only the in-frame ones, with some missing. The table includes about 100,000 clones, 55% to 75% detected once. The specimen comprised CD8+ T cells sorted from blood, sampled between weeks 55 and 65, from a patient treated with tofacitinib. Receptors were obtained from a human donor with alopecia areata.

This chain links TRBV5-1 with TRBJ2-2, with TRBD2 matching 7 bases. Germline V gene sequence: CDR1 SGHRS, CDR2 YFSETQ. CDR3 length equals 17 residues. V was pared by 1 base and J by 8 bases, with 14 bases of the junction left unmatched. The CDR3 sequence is CASSLTIRDYSAGELFF. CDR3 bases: TGCGCCAGCAGCTTGACAATCCGGGACTACTCGGCTGGGGAGCTGTTTTTT.

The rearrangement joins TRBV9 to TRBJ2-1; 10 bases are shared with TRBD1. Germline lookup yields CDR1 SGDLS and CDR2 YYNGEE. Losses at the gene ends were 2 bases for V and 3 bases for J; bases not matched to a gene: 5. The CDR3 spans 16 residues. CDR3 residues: CASSVPRDRGYNEQFF. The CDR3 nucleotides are TGTGCCAGCAGCGTCCCCCGGGACAGGGGCTACAATGAGCAGTTCTTC.

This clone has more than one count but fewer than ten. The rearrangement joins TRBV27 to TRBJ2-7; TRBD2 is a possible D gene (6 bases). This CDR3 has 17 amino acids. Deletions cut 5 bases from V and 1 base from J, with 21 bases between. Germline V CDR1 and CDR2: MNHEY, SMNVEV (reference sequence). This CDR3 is CASSPEGWGVRSYEQYF. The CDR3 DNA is TGTGCCAGCAGTCCAGAGGGGTGGGGGGTCCGATCCTACGAGCAGTACTTC.

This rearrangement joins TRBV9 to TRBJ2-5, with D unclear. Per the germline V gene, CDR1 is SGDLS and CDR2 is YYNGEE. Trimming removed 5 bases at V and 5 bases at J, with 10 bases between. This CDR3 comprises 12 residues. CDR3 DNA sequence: TGTGCCAGCAGTCTGGGCAGGGAGACCCAGTACTTC. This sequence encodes CASSLGRETQYF.

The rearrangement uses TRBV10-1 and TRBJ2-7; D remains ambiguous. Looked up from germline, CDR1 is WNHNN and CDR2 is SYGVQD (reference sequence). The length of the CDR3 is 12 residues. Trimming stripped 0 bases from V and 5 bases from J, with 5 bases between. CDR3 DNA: TGCGCCAGCAGTGAGTCGAATGACGAGCAGTACTTC. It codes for CASSESNDEQYF.

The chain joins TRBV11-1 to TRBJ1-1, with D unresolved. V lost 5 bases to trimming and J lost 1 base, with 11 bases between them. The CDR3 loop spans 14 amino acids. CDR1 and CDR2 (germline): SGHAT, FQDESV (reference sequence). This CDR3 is CASSHDIGNTEAFF. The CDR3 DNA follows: TGTGCCAGCAGCCACGACATAGGGAACACTGAAGCTTTCTTT.

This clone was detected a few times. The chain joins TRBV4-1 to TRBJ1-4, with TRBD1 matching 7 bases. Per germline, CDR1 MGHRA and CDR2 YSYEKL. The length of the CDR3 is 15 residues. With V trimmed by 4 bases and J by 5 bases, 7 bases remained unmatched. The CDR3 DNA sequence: TGCGCCAGCAGCCCCTTTGGGACAGAAAATGAAAAACTGTTTTTT. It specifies CASSPFGTENEKLFF.

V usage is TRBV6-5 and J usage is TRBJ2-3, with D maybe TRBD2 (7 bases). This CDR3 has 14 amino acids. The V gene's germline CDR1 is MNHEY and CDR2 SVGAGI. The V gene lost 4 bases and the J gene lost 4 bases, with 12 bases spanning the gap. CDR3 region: CASSLGGGADTQYF. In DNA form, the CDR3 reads TGTGCCAGCAGTTTGGGCGGGGGCGCAGATACGCAGTATTTT.

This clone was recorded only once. Here the CDR3 reads CASSLAWGQFF. The CDR3 DNA reads TGTGCCAGCAGCTTAGCTTGGGGCCAGTTCTTC. The rearrangement links TRBV11-2 to TRBJ2-1; perhaps TRBD1 as D (5 bases). With 1 base removed from V and 13 bases from J, the gap between germline ends came to 8 bases. The germline CDR1 and CDR2 sequences are SGHAT and FQNNGV. This CDR3 contains 11 residues.

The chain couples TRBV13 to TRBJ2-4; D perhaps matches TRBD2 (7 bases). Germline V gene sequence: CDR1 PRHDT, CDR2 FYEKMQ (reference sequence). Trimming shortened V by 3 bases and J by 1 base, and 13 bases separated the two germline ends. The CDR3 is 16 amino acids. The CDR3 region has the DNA TGTGCCAGCAGCTTTGGGGGGGCTAGCGCCAAAAACATTCAGTACTTC. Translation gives CASSFGGASAKNIQYF.

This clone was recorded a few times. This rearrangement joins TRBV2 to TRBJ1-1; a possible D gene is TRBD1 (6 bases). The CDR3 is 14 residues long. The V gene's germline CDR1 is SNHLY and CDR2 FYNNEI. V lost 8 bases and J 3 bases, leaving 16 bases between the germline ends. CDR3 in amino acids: CASPGGPKDTEAFF. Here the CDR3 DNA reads TGTGCCAGCCCGGGGGGCCCGAAGGACACTGAAGCTTTCTTT.

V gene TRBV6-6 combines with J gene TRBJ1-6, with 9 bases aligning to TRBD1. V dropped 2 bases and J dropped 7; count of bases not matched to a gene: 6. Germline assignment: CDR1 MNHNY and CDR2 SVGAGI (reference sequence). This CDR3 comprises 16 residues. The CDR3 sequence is CASSYTRTGDNSPLHF. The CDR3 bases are TGTGCCAGCAGTTACACCCGGACAGGGGACAATTCACCCCTCCACTTT.

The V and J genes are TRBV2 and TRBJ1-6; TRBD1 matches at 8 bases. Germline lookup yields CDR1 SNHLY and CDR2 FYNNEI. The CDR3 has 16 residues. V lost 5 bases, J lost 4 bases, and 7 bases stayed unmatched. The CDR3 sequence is CASSKTGGTYNSPLHF. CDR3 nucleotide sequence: TGTGCCAGCAGTAAAACAGGGGGGACATATAATTCACCCCTCCACTTT.

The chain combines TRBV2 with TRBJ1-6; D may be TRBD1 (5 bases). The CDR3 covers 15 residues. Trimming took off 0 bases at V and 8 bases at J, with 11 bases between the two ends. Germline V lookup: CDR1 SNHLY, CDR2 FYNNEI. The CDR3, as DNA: TGTGCCAGCAGTGAAGCGCGGGCCAGGGATTCACCCCTCCACTTT. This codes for CASSEARARDSPLHF.

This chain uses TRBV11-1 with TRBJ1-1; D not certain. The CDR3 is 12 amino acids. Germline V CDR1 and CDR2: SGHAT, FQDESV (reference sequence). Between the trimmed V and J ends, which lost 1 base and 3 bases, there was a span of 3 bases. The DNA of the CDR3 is TGTGCCAGCAGCTTAGGGGACACTGAAGCTTTCTTT. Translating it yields CASSLGDTEAFF. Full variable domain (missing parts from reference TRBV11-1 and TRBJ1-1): EAEVAQSPRYKITEKSQAVAFWCDPISGHATLYWYRQILGQGPELLVQFQDESVVDDSQLPKDRFSAERLKGVDSTLKIQPAELGDSAMYLCASSLGDTEAFFGQGTRLTVV.

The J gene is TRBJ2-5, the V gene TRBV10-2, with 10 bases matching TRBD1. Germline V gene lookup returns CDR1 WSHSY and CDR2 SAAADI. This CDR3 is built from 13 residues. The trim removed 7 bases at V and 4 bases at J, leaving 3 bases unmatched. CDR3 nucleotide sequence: TGCGCCAGCACCGGGACAGGGGCAGAGACCCAGTACTTC. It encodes CASTGTGAETQYF.

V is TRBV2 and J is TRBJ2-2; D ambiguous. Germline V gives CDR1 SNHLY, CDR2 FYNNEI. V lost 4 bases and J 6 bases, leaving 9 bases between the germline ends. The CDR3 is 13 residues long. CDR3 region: CASSGQVPGELFF. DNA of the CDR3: TGTGCCAGCAGTGGTCAGGTCCCCGGGGAGCTGTTTTTT.

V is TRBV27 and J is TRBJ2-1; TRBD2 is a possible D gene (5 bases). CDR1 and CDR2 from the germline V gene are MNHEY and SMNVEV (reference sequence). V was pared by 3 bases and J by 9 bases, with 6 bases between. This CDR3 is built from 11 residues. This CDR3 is CASSFGGEQFF. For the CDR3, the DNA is TGTGCCAGCAGTTTTGGAGGTGAGCAGTTCTTC.

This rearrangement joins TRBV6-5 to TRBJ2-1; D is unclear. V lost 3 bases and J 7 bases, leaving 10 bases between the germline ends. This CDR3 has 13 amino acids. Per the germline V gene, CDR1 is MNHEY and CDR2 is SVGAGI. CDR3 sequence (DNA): TGTGCCAGCAGTTATTTAGGTCGGAATGAGCAGTTCTTC. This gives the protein CASSYLGRNEQFF.

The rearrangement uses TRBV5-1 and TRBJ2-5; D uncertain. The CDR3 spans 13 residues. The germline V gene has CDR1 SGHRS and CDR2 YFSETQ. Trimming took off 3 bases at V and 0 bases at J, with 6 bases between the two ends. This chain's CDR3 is CASSSDDQETQYF. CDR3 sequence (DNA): TGCGCCAGCAGCTCCGACGACCAAGAGACCCAGTACTTC.

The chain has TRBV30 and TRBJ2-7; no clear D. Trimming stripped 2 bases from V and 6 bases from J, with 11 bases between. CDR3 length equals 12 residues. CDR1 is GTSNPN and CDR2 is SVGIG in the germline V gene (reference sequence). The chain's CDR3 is CAWSFSHREQYF. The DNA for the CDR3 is TGTGCCTGGAGTTTCTCCCACCGCGAGCAGTACTTC.

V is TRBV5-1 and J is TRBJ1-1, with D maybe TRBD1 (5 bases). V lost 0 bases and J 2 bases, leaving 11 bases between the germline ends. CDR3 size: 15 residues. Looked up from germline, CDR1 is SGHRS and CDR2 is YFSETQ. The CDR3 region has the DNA TGCGCCAGCAGCTTGGTTCAGTGGGGCAACACTGAAGCTTTCTTT. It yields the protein CASSLVQWGNTEAFF.

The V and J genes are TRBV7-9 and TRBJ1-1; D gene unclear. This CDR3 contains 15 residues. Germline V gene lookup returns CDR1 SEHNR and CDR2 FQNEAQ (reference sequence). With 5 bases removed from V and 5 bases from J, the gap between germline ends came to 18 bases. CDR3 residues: CASSPPSSPRTEAFF. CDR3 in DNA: TGTGCCAGCAGCCCCCCGAGCAGCCCACGGACTGAAGCTTTCTTT.

CDR3 sequence (DNA): TGTGCCAGCAAGACAGGGACCGCTAGTAATCAGCCCCAGCATTTT. Translating gives CASKTGTASNQPQHF. The genes are TRBV2 and TRBJ1-5; the match to TRBD1 covers 7 bases. Unmatched junction bases numbered 10, after V lost 7 bases and J lost 4 bases. This CDR3 is built from 15 residues. Germline assignment: CDR1 SNHLY and CDR2 FYNNEI.

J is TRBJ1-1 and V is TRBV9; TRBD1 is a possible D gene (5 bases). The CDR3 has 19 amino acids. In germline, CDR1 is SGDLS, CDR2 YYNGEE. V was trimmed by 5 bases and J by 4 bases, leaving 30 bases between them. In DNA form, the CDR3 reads TGTGCCAGCAGTGTCGACTGGGGGTTCCCCTGGGCTTTGACCACTGAAGCTTTCTTT. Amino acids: CASSVDWGFPWALTTEAFF.